These T cell receptor beta chains were read from a single sample in a study of cytomegalovirus exposure and HLA in healthy donors. Sequencing was performed with immunoSEQ multiplex PCR; in TCRdb, only in-frame clones are kept and a portion is missing. The sample gives some 160,000 clones, about 80% of which show up once; roughly 2.1% is in the top ten. Sample: PBMCs. The receptors shown here come from a man aged 45 to 65 in good health and CMV-seropositive. CDR3s include the opening cysteine and the closing phenylalanine or tryptophan. D genes are given only for firm matches. Part of the rows lack a size; the others show once, few, many or a class for expanded clones.

cdr3_nt,cdr3_aa,d_call,clone_size,v_call,j_call
TGTGCCAGCAGCTTAGTCGGCAGGGGAGAGGATACGCAGTATTTT,CASSLVGRGEDTQYF,NA,NA,TRBV7-9,TRBJ2-3
TGTGCTAGCACCCCCGCGGCGGGGCCCCTGGAGACCCAGTACTTC,CASTPAAGPLETQYF,NA,NA,TRBV7-7,TRBJ2-5
TGTGCCAGCAGTTTGGGGGCCGCTGAAAAACTGTTTTTT,CASSLGAAEKLFF,NA,NA,TRBV28,TRBJ1-4
TGCAGCGTTATTTTGGACAGTCCTTACTATGGCTACACCTTC,CSVILDSPYYGYTF,NA,NA,TRBV29-1,TRBJ1-2
TGTGCCAGCAGTGATCGGGGATCCTACGAGCAGTACTTC,CASSDRGSYEQYF,NA,NA,TRBV6-1,TRBJ2-7
TGTGCCAGCAGTTACACACAGGGTACCGGGGAGCTGTTTTTT,CASSYTQGTGELFF,NA,few,TRBV6-9,TRBJ2-2
TGTGCCAGCAGCTTGCCGGGGGGTACGAATTCACCCCTCCACTTT,CASSLPGGTNSPLHF,NA,NA,TRBV5-4,TRBJ1-6
TGCGCCAGCAGCCTAGGGACGGGGGGTTCGCGGGAGCAGTACTTC,CASSLGTGGSREQYF,TRBD2,NA,TRBV4-1,TRBJ2-7
TGCGCCAGCAGCTTGGAGGGGGGGGCCCGTCCATTGGAGACCCAGTACTTC,CASSLEGGARPLETQYF,NA,NA,TRBV5-1,TRBJ2-5
TGCGCCAGCAGCTGGAGCGGGAGGCGCACAGATACGCAGTATTTT,CASSWSGRRTDTQYF,TRBD2,NA,TRBV5-1,TRBJ2-3
TGTGCCAGCAGCGGACAGGGAGATAATTCACCCCTCCACTTT,CASSGQGDNSPLHF,TRBD1,NA,TRBV9,TRBJ1-6
TGCGCCAGCAGCTTGGGGCCTCTAGCGGGGGGGCCAGGAACAGATACGCAGTATTTT,CASSLGPLAGGPGTDTQYF,TRBD2,NA,TRBV5-1,TRBJ2-3
TGTGCCAGCACGGCAGGGAATAACTATGGCTACACCTTC,CASTAGNNYGYTF,NA,NA,TRBV25-1,TRBJ1-2
TGTGCCAGTAGTAGCCGCGGGGCTGGAAACACCATATATTTT,CASSSRGAGNTIYF,NA,NA,TRBV19,TRBJ1-3
TGTGCCAGCAGCTCTGGACAGGGAATTTACGAGCAGTACTTC,CASSSGQGIYEQYF,TRBD1,NA,TRBV7-2,TRBJ2-7
TGTGCCAGCAGCGTATCTGGGGGCTACTCTGGAAACACCATATATTTT,CASSVSGGYSGNTIYF,NA,once,TRBV9,TRBJ1-3
TGTGCCAGCAGCTTAGGGGGACAGGGAGTGGGGCATAGCAATCAGCCCCAGCATTTT,CASSLGGQGVGHSNQPQHF,TRBD1,NA,TRBV7-9,TRBJ1-5
TGTGCCAGCAGCTTTACGCAGGGGATTAATTCACCCCTCCACTTT,CASSFTQGINSPLHF,NA,NA,TRBV7-2,TRBJ1-6
TGTGCCAGCAGTGAAACCCTAGCGGGGGCCTACGAGCAGTACTTC,CASSETLAGAYEQYF,TRBD2,NA,TRBV6-1,TRBJ2-7
TGTGCCAGCAGTTACCAGCGGGGCGGTATCGGGGAGACCCAGTACTTC,CASSYQRGGIGETQYF,TRBD2,NA,TRBV6-6,TRBJ2-5
TGTGCCAGTAGTCCCGGGACAGGGGGCACAGATACGCAGTATTTT,CASSPGTGGTDTQYF,TRBD1,NA,TRBV19,TRBJ2-3
TGTGCCAGCAGTTTACAGGGCATTAGTCAGCCCCAGCATTTT,CASSLQGISQPQHF,NA,NA,TRBV27,TRBJ1-5
TGTGCCAGCAGCTTGAGTGTAGGACAGGCGGGACAGCCCCAGCATTTT,CASSLSVGQAGQPQHF,TRBD1,NA,TRBV7-9,TRBJ1-5
TGTGCCAGCTCACCGACCGCCCCGGGTTACGAGCAGTACTTC,CASSPTAPGYEQYF,NA,NA,TRBV18,TRBJ2-7
TGTGCCAGCAAAGGGACACCTGGCTACACCTTC,CASKGTPGYTF,NA,NA,TRBV28,TRBJ1-2
TGTGCCAGCTCACCAACAGGGGGCTATAATGGCTACACCTTC,CASSPTGGYNGYTF,TRBD1,NA,TRBV18,TRBJ1-2
TGTGCCAGCAGGTTGCGACAGGGGGATAACTACGAGCAGTACTTC,CASRLRQGDNYEQYF,TRBD1,NA,TRBV6-5,TRBJ2-7
TGTGCCAGCAGCTTCCCGCGACAGGGCCCACACGCAGATACGCAGTATTTT,CASSFPRQGPHADTQYF,TRBD1,NA,TRBV7-9,TRBJ2-3
TGTGCCAGCAGCTTAGGGGGACAGGGGGGTGCCTACGAGCAGTACTTC,CASSLGGQGGAYEQYF,TRBD1,NA,TRBV11-2,TRBJ2-7
TGTGCCAGCAGCTTAGAGGAGCCGGGGGATGAAAAACTGTTTTTT,CASSLEEPGDEKLFF,NA,NA,TRBV7-6,TRBJ1-4
TGCAGTTTTCCCAGAGGAGAGACCCAGTACTTC,CSFPRGETQYF,NA,NA,TRBV20-1,TRBJ2-5
TGTGCCAGCAGTGAAAGGCGGGACCAAGAGACCCAGTACTTC,CASSERRDQETQYF,NA,NA,TRBV6-1,TRBJ2-5
TGCGCCAGCAGACCCGGGACAGGGAACTCCAATGGCTACACCTTC,CASRPGTGNSNGYTF,TRBD1,few,TRBV4-1,TRBJ1-2
TGTGCCAGCAGTCGCCCCCTATACAGGGGCGAGCAGACAGATACGCAGTATTTT,CASSRPLYRGEQTDTQYF,TRBD1,once,TRBV2,TRBJ2-3
TGTGCCAGCAGCCCCATGTTCGGGGTCGGCAACGAGCAGTACTTC,CASSPMFGVGNEQYF,NA,NA,TRBV7-2,TRBJ2-7
TGTGCCAGCAGCCAAGATGAGGGTTTCGGGAACACTGAAGCTTTCTTT,CASSQDEGFGNTEAFF,NA,NA,TRBV4-2,TRBJ1-1
TGTGCCAGCAGTTCCCCAGTGGCCTCTGGAAACACCATATATTTT,CASSSPVASGNTIYF,NA,NA,TRBV28,TRBJ1-3
TGCAGCGTTGAAGAGTTGTCAGGGCGTGGCTACACCTTC,CSVEELSGRGYTF,NA,NA,TRBV29-1,TRBJ1-2